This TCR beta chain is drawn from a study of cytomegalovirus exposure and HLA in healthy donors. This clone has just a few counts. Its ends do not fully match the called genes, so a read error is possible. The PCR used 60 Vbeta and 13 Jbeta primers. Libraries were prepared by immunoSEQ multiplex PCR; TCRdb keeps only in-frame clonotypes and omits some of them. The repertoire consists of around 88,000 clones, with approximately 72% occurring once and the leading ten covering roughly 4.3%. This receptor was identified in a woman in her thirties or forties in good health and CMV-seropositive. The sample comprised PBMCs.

The CDR3 DNA follows: TGTGCCAGCACTGAAGAACCGGGACAGATGAACACTGAAGCTTTCTTT. Its translation: CASTEEPGQMNTEAFF. The chain couples TRBV6-1 to TRBJ1-1, with 7 bases identical to TRBD1. This CDR3 contains 16 residues. Germline lookup yields CDR1 MNHNS and CDR2 SASEGT.